Listed below are T cell receptor beta chains from one sample, sequenced in a study of cytomegalovirus exposure and HLA in healthy donors. Some clones are missing from TCRdb's copy, which holds only in-frame ones; the method was immunoSEQ multiplex PCR. The table lists under 70,000 clones, 70% to 85% of them singletons. Sequencing was performed on PBMCs. The receptor set was obtained from a man aged 45-60 years in good health and CMV-seronegative. CDR3s include the opening cysteine and the closing phenylalanine or tryptophan. The order of the fields is D gene, J gene, V gene, clone size, CDR3 protein, CDR3 DNA. D genes are given only for firm matches. The listing skips clone size in some rows; elsewhere it reads once, few, many or a size class.

D gene: .; J gene: TRBJ2-1; V gene: TRBV5-6; clone size: .; CDR3 protein: CASSLAGHTYNEQFF; CDR3 DNA: TGTGCCAGCAGCTTAGCGGGACATACCTACAATGAGCAGTTCTTC
D gene: TRBD1; J gene: TRBJ1-5; V gene: TRBV10-2; clone size: .; CDR3 protein: CASGSGGLSGAQHF; CDR3 DNA: TGCGCCAGCGGATCAGGGGGCCTGAGCGGGGCCCAGCATTTT
D gene: TRBD1; J gene: TRBJ1-5; V gene: TRBV5-1; clone size: .; CDR3 protein: CASSLGGTGIQGNQPQHF; CDR3 DNA: TGCGCCAGCAGCTTGGGCGGGACAGGGATCCAAGGAAATCAGCCCCAGCATTTT
D gene: .; J gene: TRBJ1-6; V gene: TRBV27; clone size: .; CDR3 protein: CASSLTYQGNSPLHF; CDR3 DNA: TGTGCCAGCAGTTTAACTTACCAGGGCAATTCACCCCTCCACTTT
D gene: .; J gene: TRBJ1-1; V gene: TRBV6-5; clone size: .; CDR3 protein: CASSYRGEGTEAFF; CDR3 DNA: TGTGCCAGCAGTTACAGGGGGGAGGGTACTGAAGCTTTCTTT
D gene: TRBD1; J gene: TRBJ2-7; V gene: TRBV19; clone size: once; CDR3 protein: CASSLGQGISYEQYF; CDR3 DNA: TGTGCCAGTAGCCTCGGACAGGGGATTTCCTACGAGCAGTACTTC
D gene: .; J gene: TRBJ2-3; V gene: TRBV9; clone size: .; CDR3 protein: CASSDRPGGAPDTQYF; CDR3 DNA: TGTGCCAGCAGCGACCGTCCTGGTGGAGCCCCAGATACGCAGTATTTT
D gene: .; J gene: TRBJ2-7; V gene: TRBV29-1; clone size: .; CDR3 protein: CSVGMQEPYEQYF; CDR3 DNA: TGCAGCGTTGGTATGCAGGAACCCTACGAGCAGTACTTC
D gene: .; J gene: TRBJ2-5; V gene: TRBV29-1; clone size: .; CDR3 protein: CSVWLGETQYF; CDR3 DNA: TGCAGCGTTTGGCTAGGAGAGACCCAGTACTTC
D gene: .; J gene: TRBJ2-7; V gene: TRBV25-1; clone size: few; CDR3 protein: CASRSGGRGSEQYF; CDR3 DNA: TGTGCCAGCAGGTCTGGGGGCCGGGGCTCCGAGCAGTACTTC
D gene: .; J gene: TRBJ2-3; V gene: TRBV28; clone size: .; CDR3 protein: CANAGGDTDTQYF; CDR3 DNA: TGTGCCAACGCCGGGGGAGACACAGATACGCAGTATTTT
D gene: .; J gene: TRBJ1-1; V gene: TRBV6-1; clone size: .; CDR3 protein: CASSDGGLDTEAFF; CDR3 DNA: TGTGCCAGCAGTGACGGGGGGCTCGACACTGAAGCTTTCTTT
D gene: .; J gene: TRBJ2-7; V gene: TRBV5-1; clone size: .; CDR3 protein: CASSFGSSYEQYF; CDR3 DNA: TGCGCCAGCAGCTTTGGGAGCTCCTACGAGCAGTACTTC
D gene: TRBD1; J gene: TRBJ1-6; V gene: TRBV6-6; clone size: .; CDR3 protein: CASRGTASSGGHF; CDR3 DNA: TGTGCCAGCAGAGGGACAGCGAGTTCCGGGGGTCACTTT
D gene: TRBD2; J gene: TRBJ2-2; V gene: TRBV4-1; clone size: .; CDR3 protein: CASSQVLAGVSTGELFF; CDR3 DNA: TGCGCCAGCAGCCAAGTCCTAGCGGGGGTTAGCACCGGGGAGCTGTTTTTT
D gene: TRBD2; J gene: TRBJ2-1; V gene: TRBV9; clone size: once; CDR3 protein: CASSPHLPSGDEQFF; CDR3 DNA: TGTGCCAGCAGCCCCCACCTACCTAGCGGGGATGAGCAGTTCTTC
D gene: .; J gene: TRBJ2-2; V gene: TRBV5-1; clone size: .; CDR3 protein: CASSLFSAAGELFF; CDR3 DNA: TGCGCCAGCAGCTTGTTTTCTGCAGCCGGGGAGCTGTTTTTT
D gene: .; J gene: TRBJ2-4; V gene: TRBV27; clone size: .; CDR3 protein: CASSSPLGSIQYF; CDR3 DNA: TGTGCCAGCAGTTCCCCCTTGGGGAGCATTCAGTACTTC
D gene: .; J gene: TRBJ2-4; V gene: TRBV29-1; clone size: .; CDR3 protein: CSVQVAGEVIQYF; CDR3 DNA: TGCAGCGTTCAGGTGGCAGGGGAAGTCATTCAGTACTTC
D gene: TRBD1; J gene: TRBJ2-2; V gene: TRBV5-4; clone size: .; CDR3 protein: CASSQGQGAVGELFF; CDR3 DNA: TGTGCCAGCAGCCAAGGACAGGGAGCGGTCGGGGAGCTGTTTTTT
D gene: TRBD2; J gene: TRBJ2-1; V gene: TRBV9; clone size: .; CDR3 protein: CASSPRLAGGVVNEQFF; CDR3 DNA: TGTGCCAGCAGCCCAAGACTAGCGGGGGGGGTGGTTAATGAGCAGTTCTTC
D gene: .; J gene: TRBJ2-6; V gene: TRBV5-1; clone size: .; CDR3 protein: CASGPGVGANVLTF; CDR3 DNA: TGCGCCAGCGGACCAGGGGTTGGGGCCAACGTCCTGACTTTC
D gene: TRBD2; J gene: TRBJ2-5; V gene: TRBV11-3; clone size: .; CDR3 protein: CASSLSGGARETQYF; CDR3 DNA: TGTGCCAGCAGCTTGAGCGGGGGAGCACGGGAGACCCAGTACTTC
D gene: TRBD2; J gene: TRBJ2-5; V gene: TRBV4-1; clone size: .; CDR3 protein: CASSQEPSGLARETQYF; CDR3 DNA: TGCGCCAGCAGCCAAGAGCCTAGCGGGCTGGCCCGAGAGACCCAGTACTTC
D gene: TRBD2; J gene: TRBJ2-5; V gene: TRBV10-2; clone size: .; CDR3 protein: CASRVGGGTQETQYF; CDR3 DNA: TGCGCCAGCAGAGTTGGCGGGGGGACCCAAGAGACCCAGTACTTC
D gene: .; J gene: TRBJ1-1; V gene: TRBV4-3; clone size: .; CDR3 protein: CASSQYRYNMNTEAFF; CDR3 DNA: TGCGCCAGCAGCCAATACAGGTATAACATGAACACTGAAGCTTTCTTT
D gene: TRBD1; J gene: TRBJ1-5; V gene: TRBV4-1; clone size: few; CDR3 protein: CASSQGDRGLQPQHF; CDR3 DNA: TGCGCCAGCAGCCAAGGGGACAGGGGGCTTCAGCCCCAGCATTTT
D gene: .; J gene: TRBJ1-5; V gene: TRBV2; clone size: .; CDR3 protein: CASSIPPGEVYSNQPQHF; CDR3 DNA: TGTGCCAGCAGTATTCCTCCGGGGGAAGTGTATAGCAATCAGCCCCAGCATTTT
D gene: .; J gene: TRBJ2-3; V gene: TRBV21-1; clone size: .; CDR3 protein: CASSGQPGTQYF; CDR3 DNA: TGTGCCAGCAGTGGACAGCCGGGTACGCAGTATTTT
D gene: .; J gene: TRBJ1-1; V gene: TRBV5-1; clone size: .; CDR3 protein: CASSLAGSFGNTEAFF; CDR3 DNA: TGCGCCAGCAGCTTGGCAGGTTCCTTCGGGAACACTGAAGCTTTCTTT
D gene: .; J gene: TRBJ2-1; V gene: TRBV28; clone size: .; CDR3 protein: CASSLSGGPSYNEQFF; CDR3 DNA: TGTGCCAGCAGTTTATCAGGAGGCCCTTCCTACAATGAGCAGTTCTTC
D gene: TRBD1; J gene: TRBJ2-6; V gene: TRBV19; clone size: .; CDR3 protein: CASRDRGSGANVLTF; CDR3 DNA: TGTGCCAGCCGGGACAGGGGATCTGGGGCCAACGTCCTGACTTTC